These 27 T cell receptor beta chains originate from one sample sequenced in a study of regulatory T cells in long-lasting Graves disease (dated by TCRdb to the early 2020s). Read against the paper, the sample's time point label means: newly diagnosed GD, antithyroid drugs for less than 3 months. RNA was extracted from PBMCs in TRIzol for both TCR sequencing and RNA sequencing. The library was produced with multiplex PCR. Sequencing was carried out with an Illumina HiSeq 4000. CDR3 regions were amplified by Arm-PCR with iRepertoire HTBI primers to construct TCR beta libraries. The public reads were reanalyzed by TCRdb: fastp trimming at Q25, MiXCR alignment, in-frame beta chains only. Merged by CDR3 protein, the rows form single entries marked with the most common genes and DNA. Here the sample has over 450,000 distinct CDR3 sequences; 12% occur a single time. About 8.3% of the sample belongs to the ten largest clones.

This sample was also put to use in a study of T cells in Graves' hyperthyroidism and ophthalmopathy.

Source: peripheral blood mononuclear cells (PBMCs), taken at new diagnosis, from a patient treated with antithyroid drugs. The receptor source for this set is a woman in her twenties or thirties with Graves disease. Donor details come from another sample of the same person, matched by shared clones.

This clonotype was counted between two and nine times. The V gene is TRBV20-1, the J gene TRBJ1-5; 7 positions match TRBD1. V trimming: 0 bases; J trimming: 4 bases; junction bases outside the gene matches: 6. The CDR3 contains 15 residues. Germline loops: CDR1 DFQATT, CDR2 SNEGSKA (reference sequence). CDR3 nucleotide sequence: TGCAGTGCTAGAGATGATGGGGACAGAAATCAGCCCCAGCATTTT. This gives the protein CSARDDGDRNQPQHF.

The chain recombines TRBV20-1 with TRBJ1-5, with 7 bases aligning to TRBD1. CDR3 length: 14 amino acids. CDR1 DFQATT and CDR2 SNEGSKA come from the germline V gene (reference sequence). The V and J ends lost 5 bases and 0 bases, in that order; junction bases with no gene match: 4. CDR3 nucleotides: TGCAGTGCTGAGACAGGGTATAGCAATCAGCCCCAGCATTTT. Translation gives CSAETGYSNQPQHF.

This clonotype was seen only a few times. The rearrangement uses TRBV4-3 and TRBJ2-1, with 7 bases lining up with TRBD2. The ends lost 0 bases at V and 6 bases at J; junction bases unmatched: 11. This CDR3 has 17 amino acids. Germline V gene lookup returns CDR1 LGHNA and CDR2 YSLEER. The CDR3 DNA follows: TGCGCCAGCAGCCAAGAGATCACGGCTAGCGGTGTCAATGAGCAGTTCTTC. Residues: CASSQEITASGVNEQFF.

This clonotype is a singleton in its sample. The chain has TRBV28 and TRBJ2-4; a possible D gene is TRBD2 (5 bases). Germline values: CDR1 MDHEN, CDR2 SYDVKM. The CDR3 spans 16 residues. Between the trimmed V and J ends, which lost 3 bases and 1 base, there was a span of 13 bases. The CDR3 DNA reads TGTGCCAGCAGTTTTACGGCCGGCGGGGCCAAAAACATTCAGTACTTC. It codes for CASSFTAGGAKNIQYF.

The table lists this clonotype with many counts. V is TRBV28 and J is TRBJ1-1, with 8 bases aligning to TRBD1. V gave up 2 bases and J gave up 6 bases; unmatched junction bases: 5. Germline V gene sequence: CDR1 MDHEN, CDR2 SYDVKM. This CDR3 is built from 14 residues. Here the CDR3 DNA reads TGTGCCAGCAGTTTAACGACAGGGGTTGCTGAAGCTTTCTTT. Translated, it gives CASSLTTGVAEAFF.

This clonotype has at least ten counts. This chain uses TRBV7-8 with TRBJ1-6; 9 bases fit TRBD1. Germline V lookup: CDR1 SGHVS, CDR2 FQNEAQ. With V trimmed by 6 bases and J by 7 bases, 4 bases remained unmatched. The CDR3 has 14 residues. CDR3 loop: CASRPGTGNSPLHF. DNA of the CDR3: TGTGCCAGCAGGCCCGGGACAGGGAATTCACCCCTCCACTTT. Full variable domain (missing parts from reference TRBV7-8 and TRBJ1-6): GAGVSQSPRYKVAKRGQDVALRCDPISGHVSLFWYQQALGQGPEFLTYFQNEAQLDKSGLPSDRFFAERPEGSVSTLKIQRTQQEDSAVYLCASRPGTGNSPLHFGNGTRLTVT.

The chain couples TRBV7-9 to TRBJ1-2; unclear D gene. V was clipped by 2 bases and J by 8 bases, with 24 bases between them. This CDR3 comprises 17 residues. CDR1 and CDR2 (germline): SEHNR, FQNEAQ (reference sequence). DNA of the CDR3: TGTGCCAGCAGCTTAAGGCCGACTGCCCCTATAATTGAGGGCTACACCTTC. Its translation: CASSLRPTAPIIEGYTF.

This clonotype has a handful of counts. This probably arose from a read error, given a far larger clone one base away. Given the absence of the conserved phenylalanine or tryptophan at the CDR3 end, a read error is likely. The chain combines TRBV6-2 or TRBV6-3 with TRBJ1-5, with D tentatively TRBD1 (5 bases). CDR1 is MNHEY and CDR2 is SVGEGT in the germline V gene. CDR3 size: 13 residues. V was trimmed by 5 bases and J by 6 bases, leaving 11 bases between them. The CDR3 spells CASSPGGTQPQHS. In nucleotides, the CDR3 is TGTGCCAGCAGTCCGGGGGGAACTCAGCCCCAGCATTCT.

The chain is built from TRBV4-3 and TRBJ2-5; no definite D call. The CDR3 is 14 amino acids. Germline CDR1 and CDR2: LGHNA and YSLEER. V was cut by 1 base and J by 4 bases, with 10 bases left in between. CDR3 residues: CASSQVEGVETQYF. For the CDR3, the DNA is TGCGCCAGCAGCCAAGTGGAAGGAGTAGAGACCCAGTACTTC.

A remark on this clonotype: Possible read error: a much larger clone is one base away. This sequence joins TRBV5-1 and TRBJ2-7, with 9 bases identical to TRBD1. The CDR3 covers 13 residues. Germline assignment: CDR1 SGHRS and CDR2 YFSETQ. V trimming: 6 bases; J trimming: 6 bases; junction bases outside the gene matches: 7. The CDR3 DNA sequence: TGCGCCAGCAACATTACAGGGGGCGGCGAGCAGTACTTC. This encodes CASNITGGGEQYF.

This clonotype has ten or more counts. The V gene is TRBV11-3, the J gene TRBJ2-5; D remains unclear. From germline, CDR1 is SGHNT and CDR2 YENEEA. This CDR3 has 13 amino acids. V lost 1 base to trimming and J lost 4 bases, with 7 bases between them. Here the CDR3 DNA reads TGTGCCAGCAGCTTAGCGGGTCCAGAGACCCAGTACTTC. Its protein is CASSLAGPETQYF.

Concerning this clonotype itself: This CDR3 fails to terminate in the conserved phenylalanine or tryptophan, so it likely reflects a read error. This chain connects TRBV6-1 to TRBJ1-5; maybe TRBD1 (5 bases). The V gene lost 6 bases and the J gene lost 0 bases, with 9 bases spanning the gap. CDR1 and CDR2 from the germline V gene are MNHNS and SASEGT. The CDR3 has 14 residues. The CDR3 nucleotides read TGTGCCAGCAGCGGCCAGGGTAGCAATCAGCCCCAGCATCTT. Its translation is CASSGQGSNQPQHL.

The table lists this clonotype with many counts. The chain couples TRBV12-3 or TRBV12-4 to TRBJ1-3; D unclear. CDR3 length: 16 residues. V was cut by 5 bases and J by 0 bases, with 14 bases left in between. The CDR3 is CASSTDGSSSGNTIYF. In nucleotides, the CDR3 is TGTGCCAGCAGTACGGACGGGTCGTCCTCTGGAAACACCATATATTTT.

The chain recombines TRBV20-1 with TRBJ1-6; D possibly corresponds to TRBD1 (6 bases). V was shortened by 1 base and J by 6 bases, with 13 bases between the two germline ends. Germline lookup yields CDR1 DFQATT and CDR2 SNEGSKA (reference sequence). The CDR3 spans 15 residues. The CDR3 loop is CSARVTGNLNSPLHF. The CDR3 nucleotides read TGCAGTGCTAGAGTCACAGGGAATCTTAATTCACCCCTCCACTTT.

This clonotype was seen a few times. The rearrangement links TRBV5-1 to TRBJ1-4, with 10 bases lining up with TRBD1. CDR3 length: 14 amino acids. Germline V gene lookup returns CDR1 SGHRS and CDR2 YFSETQ. V gave up 4 bases and J gave up 8 bases; unmatched junction bases: 5. CDR3 nucleotide sequence: TGCGCCAGCAGCCGAGGGACAGGGGTGGAAAAACTGTTTTTT. It yields the protein CASSRGTGVEKLFF. Together with reference TRBV5-1 and TRBJ1-4, the CDR3 gives the full variable domain: KAGVTQTPRYLIKTRGQQVTLSCSPISGHRSVSWYQQTPGQGLQFLFEYFSETQRNKGNFPGRFSGRQFSNSRSEMNVSTLELGDSALYLCASSRGTGVEKLFFGSGTQLSVL.

Ten or more counts support this clonotype. The V gene is TRBV27, the J gene TRBJ1-6; D not resolved. Looked up from germline, CDR1 is MNHEY and CDR2 is SMNVEV (reference sequence). V lost 4 bases and J 3 bases, leaving 13 bases between the germline ends. The CDR3 runs to 16 residues. DNA for the CDR3: TGTGCCAGCAGTTCCGACGGACGCCACTATAATTCACCCCTCCACTTT. Protein sequence: CASSSDGRHYNSPLHF.

This clonotype has at least ten counts. The chain carries TRBV27 and TRBJ1-5; D is unresolved. V lost 4 bases and J lost 1, with 20 bases in between. This CDR3 comprises 18 residues. Germline V gene lookup returns CDR1 MNHEY and CDR2 SMNVEV (reference sequence). The CDR3 DNA follows: TGTGCCAGCAGTTCCATAGTGGACGTCTCCCCGAGCAATCAGCCCCAGCATTTT. Translating gives CASSSIVDVSPSNQPQHF.

This clonotype was detected many times. This sequence joins TRBV2 and TRBJ1-1; TRBD1 matches 7 bases. V shed 7 bases, J shed 6 bases, and the junction held 11 bases outside the gene matches. CDR1 and CDR2 from the germline V gene are SNHLY and FYNNEI. CDR3 length: 14 residues. The CDR3 sequence is CASILIGQASEAFF. Written as DNA, the CDR3 is TGTGCCAGCATTCTGATCGGACAGGCTTCTGAAGCTTTCTTT.

This clonotype was seen at least ten times. The V and J genes are TRBV28 and TRBJ1-2; TRBD1 might be the D (6 bases). The germline V and J ends were trimmed by 1 base and 8 bases, with 14 bases remaining between them. This CDR3 spans 14 amino acids. Germline values: CDR1 MDHEN, CDR2 SYDVKM. The CDR3 protein is CASSLYGGAKGYTF. In DNA, the CDR3 is TGTGCCAGCAGTTTATACGGGGGGGCAAAGGGCTACACCTTC.

In this sample, this clonotype turned up many times. CDR3 amino acids: CAISPGQGTYEQYF. CDR3 nucleotides: TGTGCCATTTCTCCGGGACAGGGGACCTACGAGCAGTACTTC. The rearrangement links TRBV10-3 to TRBJ2-7, with 10 bases that match TRBD1. CDR1 is ENHRY, CDR2 SYGVKD, per germline. The CDR3 sequence is 14 residues long. The trim removed 9 bases at V and 2 bases at J, leaving 7 bases unmatched.

This clonotype was picked up many times. The rearrangement joins TRBV11-2 to TRBJ1-2; maybe TRBD1 (5 bases). The CDR3 spans 12 residues. Germline V gene sequence: CDR1 SGHAT, CDR2 FQNNGV. The ends were cut back, 7 bases at V and 7 bases at J, with 13 bases in the middle. As DNA, the CDR3 is TGTGCCAGCACCATTGACAGTGTTGGCTACACCTTC. It yields the protein CASTIDSVGYTF.

Of note for this clonotype: This is likely an artifact of a read error, given a far larger clone one base away. V and J are TRBV2 and TRBJ2-3; 11 nucleotides line up with TRBD2. This CDR3 contains 15 residues. After removal of 5 bases from V and 7 bases from J, the junction contained 8 bases not matched to a gene. CDR1 is SNHLY and CDR2 is FYNNEI in the germline V gene. CDR3 DNA sequence: TGTGCCAGCAGTCCCGGACTAGCGGGTCCATATACGCAGTATTTT. Translation gives CASSPGLAGPYTQYF.

This clonotype has only a few counts. The chain couples TRBV5-5 to TRBJ2-7, with TRBD1 matching 8 bases. Unmatched junction bases numbered 8, after V lost 4 bases and J lost 5 bases. CDR1 is SGHKS, CDR2 YYEKEE, per germline (reference sequence). The CDR3 consists of 14 residues. CDR3 in amino acids: CASSKTGDINEQYF. For the CDR3, the DNA is TGTGCCAGCAGCAAGACAGGGGACATTAACGAGCAGTACTTC.

The sample holds a few counts of this clonotype. V is TRBV4-3 and J is TRBJ2-7; D remains ambiguous. The CDR3 sequence is 15 residues long. CDR1 is LGHNA, CDR2 YSLEER, per germline. The ends were cut back, 0 bases at V and 0 bases at J, with 9 bases in the middle. The CDR3 here is CASSQDYGRSYEQYF. In nucleotides, the CDR3 is TGCGCCAGCAGCCAAGATTACGGGCGCTCCTACGAGCAGTACTTC.

This clonotype was picked up many times. The chain has TRBV3-1 and TRBJ1-4; 7 nucleotides align to TRBD1. Germline trimming cut 4 bases from V and 14 bases from J; bases unmatched to any gene: 10. The CDR3 contains 13 residues. Germline lookup yields CDR1 LGHDT and CDR2 YNNKEL (reference sequence). Written as DNA, the CDR3 is TGTGCCAGCAGCCCAAGCGAAACAGGGGATCTGTTTTTT. Translating gives CASSPSETGDLFF.

Comments on this clonotype: This may be a read error, as it is one base from a much larger clone. The CDR3 region is CASSLQGPQGTEAFF. The CDR3 bases are TGTGCCAGCAGCTTACAGGGCCCCCAGGGCACTGAAGCTTTCTTT. This chain connects TRBV11-2 to TRBJ1-1, with D maybe TRBD1 (5 bases). Germline CDR1 SGHAT, CDR2 FQNNGV. Trimming took off 2 bases at V and 4 bases at J, with 14 bases between the two ends. This CDR3 has 15 amino acids.

This clonotype was recorded at least ten times. This chain joins TRBV27 and TRBJ2-3, with D possibly being TRBD2 (6 bases). Per the germline V gene, CDR1 is MNHEY and CDR2 is SMNVEV (reference sequence). The CDR3 loop spans 13 amino acids. Trimming removed 6 bases at V and 8 bases at J, with 15 bases between. The CDR3 loop reads CASSRGTARTQYF. CDR3 bases: TGTGCCAGCAGCCGCGGGACCGCTCGTACGCAGTATTTT.